The T cell receptor (beta chain) described here comes from a study of neurological immune-mediated disorders. V shed 4 bases and J shed 2 bases, with 6 bases lying between them. From germline, CDR1 is KGHSH and CDR2 LQKENI. The CDR3 sequence is 13 residues long. Study-wide results and limits: The greatest degree of TCR clonal expansion was observed in HTLV-1-associated myelopathy, with the lowest in multiple sclerosis, below that of healthy controls. No sharing of CDR3 amino acid sequences was observed among expanded clones across subjects, suggesting private repertoires in all groups.

As to this clonotype: The antigen is unknown.

Synthesis of cDNA was accomplished via 5'RACE employing 10-nucleotide random UMIs. TCRdb reanalysed the 5' RACE reads using MiXCR and keeps one entry per CDR3 protein. The data show approximately 50,000 distinct CDR3 sequences, 10% seen once. The sample comprised PBMCs. The sequence was collected from a man in his 70s with HTLV-1-associated myelopathy (HAM/TSP). The chain recombines TRBV18 with TRBJ1-3; D gene uncertain. The CDR3: CASSRGTGNTIYF. The CDR3, as DNA: TGTGCCAGCTCACGAGGCACTGGAAACACCATATATTTT.